This T cell receptor beta chain came from a study of blood T cell repertoires in COVID-19. Data came from immunoSEQ multiplex PCR; TCRdb stores just in-frame clones and leaves some out. The table records just over 300,000 clones, approximately 88% of them present only once. This CDR3 spans 14 amino acids. V lost 6 bases, J lost 4 bases, and 16 bases lay in between. CDR1 MNHEY and CDR2 SMNVEV come from the germline V gene (reference sequence). The clonotype comes from a woman aged 18 to 35 who had recovered from COVID-19. V is TRBV27 and J is TRBJ2-7, with D possibly matching TRBD2 (5 bases). Sequenced input: PBMCs or T cells enriched from blood (not recorded which). As DNA, the CDR3 is TGTGCCAGCAGGCCAAGGTATCGGGGTTACGAGCAGTACTTC. Translated, it gives CASRPRYRGYEQYF.